Following are 14 T cell receptor beta chains from one sample sequenced in a study of monozygotic twins with inflammatory bowel disease. TCRdb reworked the 5' RACE reads into one entry per CDR3 protein, no DNA. This table holds over 130,000 distinct CDR3 sequences. The sequencing sample was made of blood. These TCRs come from a human donor with ulcerative colitis or Crohn's disease, or a healthy co-twin of an affected twin (not recorded which).

This sequence joins TRBV24-1 and TRBJ2-1; the TCRdb D gene call, TRBD2, has no DNA to confirm it. The germline V gene has CDR1 KGHDR and CDR2 SFDVKD. CDR3 size: 16 residues. CDR3 residues: CATQAGGGRLDNEQFF.

V gene TRBV9 combines with J gene TRBJ2-2; TCRdb names TRBD1, which stays unverified in the absence of DNA. Per the germline V gene, CDR1 is SGDLS and CDR2 is YYNGEE. The CDR3 is 16 residues long. CDR3 sequence: CASSGQLDGNTGELFF.

The chain combines TRBV5-1 with TRBJ2-4. The CDR3 is made up of 17 amino acids. Germline V gene lookup returns CDR1 SGHRS and CDR2 YFSETQ. The CDR3 sequence: CASSFDATFGAKNIQYF.

The CDR3 here is CASSLTHRGRSNQPQHF. The chain employs TRBV7-2 and TRBJ1-5; TCRdb lists TRBD1, though no DNA is available to test this call. Germline values: CDR1 SGHTA, CDR2 FQGNSA. The CDR3 is 17 residues long.

This chain uses TRBV5-1 with TRBJ2-2; TCRdb lists TRBD1, though no DNA is available to test this call. CDR3 length: 15 amino acids. Germline V gene lookup returns CDR1 SGHRS and CDR2 YFSETQ. The CDR3 here is CASSLDEGGTGELFF.

This chain links TRBV20-1 with TRBJ2-5; TCRdb calls TRBD2, which cannot be checked without DNA. The CDR3 totals 17 residues. Per germline, CDR1 DFQATT and CDR2 SNEGSKA (reference sequence). CDR3 sequence reads: CSARPRPSGGWQETQYF.

V usage is TRBV20-1 and J usage is TRBJ1-5; the D call from TCRdb, TRBD1, cannot be confirmed without DNA. The germline gives CDR1 DFQATT, CDR2 SNEGSKA (reference sequence). The CDR3 covers 14 residues. CDR3 region: CSALTDRPPGAQHF.

The chain joins TRBV7-6 to TRBJ2-7; absent DNA, TCRdb's TRBD2 call cannot be checked. The CDR3 is made up of 17 amino acids. Germline V gene lookup returns CDR1 SGHVS and CDR2 FNYEAQ. The CDR3 region is CASSLAASGGITYEQYF.

The chain couples TRBV7-9 to TRBJ1-6; there is no DNA to check the TCRdb D call of TRBD1. The CDR3 consists of 15 residues. CDR1 SEHNR and CDR2 FQNEAQ come from the germline V gene (reference sequence). CDR3 in amino acids: CASSLEGTGISPLHF.

The chain uses TRBV5-1 and TRBJ1-2; the TCRdb call, TRBD1, lacks DNA for checking. The CDR3 contains 15 residues. Germline loops: CDR1 SGHRS, CDR2 YFSETQ. This CDR3 is CASSPETGANYGYTF. Looking up the rest from reference TRBV5-1 and TRBJ1-2 gives the full variable domain: KAGVTQTPRYLIKTRGQQVTLSCSPISGHRSVSWYQQTPGQGLQFLFEYFSETQRNKGNFPGRFSGRQFSNSRSEMNVSTLELGDSALYLCASSPETGANYGYTFGSGTRLTVV.

V and J are TRBV19 and TRBJ1-5; TCRdb reports TRBD1, a call that lacks DNA to check it against. In germline, CDR1 is LNHDA, CDR2 SQIVND (reference sequence). This CDR3 contains 15 residues. CDR3 residues: CASSISRQGNQPQHF.

V usage is TRBV2 and J usage is TRBJ2-7; TCRdb lists TRBD1, though no DNA is available to test this call. The CDR3 contains 14 residues. Germline V lookup: CDR1 SNHLY, CDR2 FYNNEI. The CDR3 loop is CASSTGHLSYEQYF.

The chain employs TRBV20-1 and TRBJ2-3; the D call from TCRdb, TRBD2, cannot be confirmed without DNA. From germline, CDR1 is DFQATT and CDR2 SNEGSKA (reference sequence). The CDR3 runs 14 residues. CDR3 amino acids: CSAQRGGRTDTQYF.

The chain has TRBV5-1 and TRBJ1-1; the D call from TCRdb, TRBD1, cannot be confirmed without DNA. CDR1 and CDR2 from the germline V gene are SGHRS and YFSETQ. The CDR3 is made up of 16 amino acids. CDR3 loop: CASSIGTGTQNTEAFF.